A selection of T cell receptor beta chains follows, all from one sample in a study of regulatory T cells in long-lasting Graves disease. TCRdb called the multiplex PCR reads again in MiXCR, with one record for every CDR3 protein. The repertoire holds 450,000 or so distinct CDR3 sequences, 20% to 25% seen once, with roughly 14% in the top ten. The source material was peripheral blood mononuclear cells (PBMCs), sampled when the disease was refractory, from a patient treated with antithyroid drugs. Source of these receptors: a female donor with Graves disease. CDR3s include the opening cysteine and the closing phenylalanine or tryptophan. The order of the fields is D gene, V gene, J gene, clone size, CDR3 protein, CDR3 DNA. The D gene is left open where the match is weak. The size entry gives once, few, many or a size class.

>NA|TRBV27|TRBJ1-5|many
CASRRTDSGQPQHF
TGTGCCAGCAGACGGACGGATTCGGGTCAGCCCCAGCATTTT
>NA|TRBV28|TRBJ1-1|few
CASSSVGKTEAFF
TGTGCCAGCAGTTCAGTTGGAAAAACTGAAGCTTTCTTT
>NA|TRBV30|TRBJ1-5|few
CASGDSGIQPQHF
TGTGCCTCCGGAGATAGCGGGATTCAGCCCCAGCATTTT
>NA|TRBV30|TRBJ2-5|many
CAWSVGDIRQETQYF
TGTGCCTGGAGTGTAGGGGACATCCGCCAAGAGACCCAGTACTTC
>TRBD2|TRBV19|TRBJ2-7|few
CASSIQGLAEDSYEQYF
TGTGCCAGTAGTATACAAGGTCTAGCGGAGGACTCCTACGAGCAGTACTTC
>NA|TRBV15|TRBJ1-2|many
CATSRNLHNYGYTF
TGTGCCACCAGCAGGAATCTGCATAACTATGGCTACACCTTC
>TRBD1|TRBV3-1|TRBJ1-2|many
CASSQTPTGRGGYTF
TGTGCCAGCAGCCAAACTCCGACAGGGAGAGGCGGCTACACCTTC
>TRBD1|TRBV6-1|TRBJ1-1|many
CASRGDSKNTEAFF
TGTGCCAGCAGGGGGGACAGTAAGAACACTGAAGCTTTCTTT
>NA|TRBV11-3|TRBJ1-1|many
CASSLDGGSEAFF
TGTGCCAGCAGCTTAGATGGGGGGTCTGAAGCTTTCTTT
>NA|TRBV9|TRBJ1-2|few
CASSVGPANGYTF
TGTGCCAGCAGCGTAGGTCCAGCAAATGGCTACACCTTC
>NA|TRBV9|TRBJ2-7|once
CASRVGPGYEQYF
TGTGCCAGCCGCGTAGGACCGGGCTACGAGCAGTACTTC
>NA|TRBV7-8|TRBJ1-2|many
CASSEGHGYTF
TGTGCCAGCAGCGAAGGGCATGGCTACACCTTC
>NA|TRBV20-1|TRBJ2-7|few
CSARDYSSSYEQYF
TGCAGTGCTAGAGATTATAGCAGCTCCTACGAGCAGTACTTC
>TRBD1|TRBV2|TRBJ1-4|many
CASSGQGNVGEKLFF
TGTGCCAGCAGTGGACAGGGTAATGTTGGTGAAAAACTGTTTTTT
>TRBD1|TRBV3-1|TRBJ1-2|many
CASSQGPGGTYGYTF
TGTGCCAGCAGCCAAGGTCCAGGGGGGACCTATGGCTACACCTTC